A few counts support the clone carrying this T cell receptor beta chain. What it binds is unknown. One entry per CDR3 protein results from TCRdb running MiXCR on the 5' RACE reads. Of 140,000 to 150,000 distinct CDR3 sequences in the sample, under 30% were seen once. The data belong to a study of T-cell memory formation after mild COVID-19. Across the whole study: Clusters of TCRs were largely donor specific. General study results and limits: SARS-CoV-2 specificity was not confirmed for second-wave clones peaking on day 37.

The clonotype was recovered from an adult woman who had mild COVID-19 (a few samples of this study predate the infection). Cell type and time point are not known. The sequencing input was PBMCs or a T cell subset sorted from them (not recorded which).

The CDR3 DNA is TGTGCCAGCAGCTTAGGGCAGGGAGGAAACACCATATATTTT. It translates to CASSLGQGGNTIYF. The chain joins TRBV7-9 to TRBJ1-3, with D possibly matching TRBD1 (5 bases). Germline V gene lookup returns CDR1 SEHNR and CDR2 FQNEAQ (reference sequence). The CDR3 runs to 14 residues. Trimming cost V 1 base and J 4 bases, with 8 bases left between them.